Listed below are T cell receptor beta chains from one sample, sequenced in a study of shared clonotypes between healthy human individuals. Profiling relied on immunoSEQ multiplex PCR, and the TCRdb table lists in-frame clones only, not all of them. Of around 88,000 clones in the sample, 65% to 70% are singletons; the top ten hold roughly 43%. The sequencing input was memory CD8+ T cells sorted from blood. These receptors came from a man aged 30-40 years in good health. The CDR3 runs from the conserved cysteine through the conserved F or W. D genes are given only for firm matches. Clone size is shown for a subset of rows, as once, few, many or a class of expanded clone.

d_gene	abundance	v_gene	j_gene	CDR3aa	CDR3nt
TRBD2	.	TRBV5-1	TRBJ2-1	CASSQWTSGSNEQFF	TGCGCCAGCAGCCAGTGGACTAGCGGTAGCAATGAGCAGTTCTTC
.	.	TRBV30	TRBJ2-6	CAWSSGANVLTF	TGTGCCTGGAGTTCTGGGGCCAACGTCCTGACTTTC
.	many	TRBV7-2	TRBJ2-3	CASSFTPWEYF	TGTGCCAGCAGCTTTACGCCATGGGAGTATTTT
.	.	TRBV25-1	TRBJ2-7	CASSQWWGEQYF	TGTGCCAGCAGTCAGTGGTGGGGCGAGCAGTACTTC
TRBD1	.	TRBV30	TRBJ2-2	CAWSPGGQVNTGELFF	TGTGCCTGGAGTCCCGGGGGACAGGTGAACACCGGGGAGCTGTTTTTT
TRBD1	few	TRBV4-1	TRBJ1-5	CASSQGDRGGNQPQHF	TGCGCCAGCAGCCAGGGGGACAGGGGAGGCAATCAGCCCCAGCATTTT
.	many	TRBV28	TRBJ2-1	CASSRYTSDGQSSYNEQFF	TGTGCCAGCAGTCGATATACCTCGGACGGCCAGAGCTCCTACAATGAGCAGTTCTTC
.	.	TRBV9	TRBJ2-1	CASSVDEVGSYNEQFF	TGTGCCAGCAGCGTGGACGAGGTAGGCTCCTACAATGAGCAGTTCTTC
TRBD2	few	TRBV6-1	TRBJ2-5	CASSELAGDQETQYF	TGTGCCAGCAGTGAATTAGCGGGAGACCAAGAGACCCAGTACTTC
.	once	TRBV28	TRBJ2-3	CASAPKGGEMTDTQYF	TGTGCCAGCGCCCCTAAAGGGGGGGAGATGACAGATACGCAGTATTTT
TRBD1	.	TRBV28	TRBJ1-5	CASSLGTGDPNQPQHF	TGTGCCAGCAGTTTGGGGACAGGGGACCCCAATCAGCCCCAGCATTTT
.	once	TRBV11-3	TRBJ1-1	CASSPSGEGGTEAFF	TGTGCCAGCAGCCCCAGCGGGGAAGGAGGCACTGAAGCTTTCTTT
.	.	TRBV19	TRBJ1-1	CASSGGMNTEAFF	TGTGCCAGTAGCGGGGGAATGAACACTGAAGCTTTCTTT
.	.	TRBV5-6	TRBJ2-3	CASSLAFRLETDTQYF	TGTGCCAGCAGCTTGGCCTTCAGGTTAGAAACAGATACGCAGTATTTT
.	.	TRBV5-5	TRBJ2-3	CASAGDPSTDTQYF	TGTGCCAGCGCTGGGGATCCTAGCACAGATACGCAGTATTTT
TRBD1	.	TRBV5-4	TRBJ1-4	CASSRDSATNEKLFF	TGTGCCAGCAGTCGGGACAGTGCAACTAATGAAAAACTGTTTTTT
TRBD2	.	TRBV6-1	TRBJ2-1	CASSEFGGDEQFF	TGTGCCAGCAGTGAGTTTGGGGGGGATGAGCAGTTCTTC
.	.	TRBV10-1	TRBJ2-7	CASSEEGWGSYEQYF	TGCGCCAGCAGTGAAGAAGGGTGGGGATCCTACGAGCAGTACTTC
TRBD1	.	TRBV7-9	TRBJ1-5	CASSSSKGQGENSNQPQHF	TGTGCCAGCAGCTCATCCAAGGGACAGGGAGAGAATAGCAATCAGCCCCAGCATTTT
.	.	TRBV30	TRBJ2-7	CAWSVGGTYEQYF	TGTGCCTGGAGTGTCGGCGGGACCTACGAGCAGTACTTC
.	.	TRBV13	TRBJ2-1	CASSSGLRLTGEQFF	TGTGCCAGCAGCTCGGGACTCAGACTTACCGGCGAACAGTTCTTC
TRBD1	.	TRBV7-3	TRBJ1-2	CASSLGQSRHGYTF	TGTGCCAGCAGCTTGGGACAGTCAAGGCATGGCTACACCTTC
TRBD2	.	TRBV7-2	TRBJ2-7	CASSLSGTSRYEQYF	TGTGCCAGCAGCTTATCCGGGACTAGCAGGTACGAGCAGTACTTC
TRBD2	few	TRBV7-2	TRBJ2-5	CASRRAVGLADPTQYF	TGTGCCAGCAGGAGGGCCGTAGGACTAGCGGATCCGACCCAGTACTTC
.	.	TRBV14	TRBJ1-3	CASSPRYPGPRYSGNTIYF	TGTGCCAGCAGCCCCCGGTATCCAGGACCTCGGTACTCTGGAAACACCATATATTTT
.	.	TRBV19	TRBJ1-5	CASSIVSGSQPQHF	TGTGCCAGTAGTATAGTGTCAGGGAGTCAGCCCCAGCATTTT
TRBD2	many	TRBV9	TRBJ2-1	CASSSGLAGENEQFF	TGTGCCAGCAGCTCCGGACTAGCGGGGGAGAATGAGCAGTTCTTC
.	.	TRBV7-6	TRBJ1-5	CASSSTGGAYQPQHF	TGTGCCAGCAGCTCGACGGGAGGCGCTTATCAGCCCCAGCATTTT
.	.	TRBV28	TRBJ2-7	CASSLTGERVYEQYF	TGTGCCAGCAGTTTAACCGGGGAGCGGGTCTACGAGCAGTACTTC
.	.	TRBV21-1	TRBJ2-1	CASSKVPSSNEQFF	TGTGCCAGCAGCAAAGTCCCTAGCTCCAATGAGCAGTTCTTC
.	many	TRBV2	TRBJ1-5	CASSDPRGMVQPQHF	TGTGCCAGCAGTGACCCACGGGGGATGGTTCAGCCCCAGCATTTT
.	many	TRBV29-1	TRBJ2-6	CSVEVGGSGANVLTF	TGCAGCGTTGAAGTTGGAGGCTCTGGGGCCAACGTCCTGACTTTC
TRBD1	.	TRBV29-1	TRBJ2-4	CSAGTARLLAKNIQYF	TGCAGTGCCGGGACAGCCAGATTACTGGCCAAAAACATTCAGTACTTC
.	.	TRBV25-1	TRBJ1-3	CASSESGISGNTIYF	TGTGCCAGCAGTGAATCTGGGATCTCTGGAAACACCATATATTTT
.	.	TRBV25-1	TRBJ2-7	CASAGPARGSYEQYF	TGTGCCAGCGCGGGTCCCGCGCGGGGAAGCTACGAGCAGTACTTC
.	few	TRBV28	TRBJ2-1	CASSLGPGYRFF	TGTGCCAGCAGTTTGGGACCGGGTTATCGGTTCTTC
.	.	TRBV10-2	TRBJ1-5	CASSDGGWSNQPQHF	TGCGCCAGCAGTGATGGGGGGTGGAGCAATCAGCCCCAGCATTTT
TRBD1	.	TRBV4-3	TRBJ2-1	CASSLTGGDDNEQFF	TGCGCCAGCAGCCTTACAGGGGGCGACGACAATGAGCAGTTCTTC
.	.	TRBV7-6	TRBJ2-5	CASSDGTGEAQYF	TGTGCCAGCAGCGACGGGACGGGAGAGGCCCAGTACTTC
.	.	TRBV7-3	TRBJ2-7	CASSSPSSPYEQYF	TGTGCCAGCAGCTCTCCGAGCTCTCCCTACGAGCAGTACTTC
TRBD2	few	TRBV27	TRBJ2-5	CASSPVAGDLVETQYF	TGTGCCAGCAGTCCTGTAGCGGGAGACCTGGTGGAGACCCAGTACTTC
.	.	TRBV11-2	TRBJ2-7	CASLPPGSHSYEQYF	TGTGCCAGCCTTCCCCCGGGGTCCCACTCCTACGAGCAGTACTTC
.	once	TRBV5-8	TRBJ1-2	CASSLGQANGYTF	TGTGCCAGCAGCTTGGGGCAGGCTAATGGCTACACCTTC
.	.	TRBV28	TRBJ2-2	CASSPDPGELFF	TGTGCCAGCAGTCCCGACCCCGGGGAGCTGTTTTTT
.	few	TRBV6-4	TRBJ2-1	CASSELASSSEQFF	TGTGCCAGCAGTGAGTTGGCTAGCTCGAGTGAGCAGTTCTTC
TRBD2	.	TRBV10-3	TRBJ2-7	CAISPSSTSAEQYF	TGTGCCATCAGCCCGAGCTCCACTAGCGCAGAGCAGTACTTC
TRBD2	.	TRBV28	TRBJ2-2	CASAYMGLAGEHTGELFF	TGTGCCAGCGCATACATGGGGCTAGCGGGAGAACACACCGGGGAGCTGTTTTTT
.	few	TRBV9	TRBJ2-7	CASSTRGGTALSEQYF	TGTGCCAGCAGCACCCGAGGTGGGACTGCTTTGAGCGAGCAGTACTTC
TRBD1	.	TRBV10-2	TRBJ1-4	CASASPGQTNEKLFF	TGCGCCAGCGCTAGCCCGGGACAGACTAATGAAAAGCTGTTTTTT
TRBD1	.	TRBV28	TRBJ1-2	CASSLWTGEGENYGYTF	TGTGCCAGCAGTTTGTGGACAGGGGAAGGGGAAAACTATGGCTACACCTTC
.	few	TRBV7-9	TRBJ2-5	CASSSPYPGHITQETQYF	TGTGCCAGCAGCTCCCCCTACCCGGGACATATAACCCAAGAGACCCAGTACTTC
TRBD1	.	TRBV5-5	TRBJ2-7	CASSTGTFRDRVNEQYF	TGTGCCAGCAGCACAGGTACATTCCGGGACAGGGTGAACGAGCAGTACTTC
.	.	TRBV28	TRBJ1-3	CASSFSSAIYF	TGTGCCAGCAGTTTTTCCTCGGCCATATATTTT
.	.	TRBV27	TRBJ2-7	CASRRAPYEQYF	TGTGCCAGCAGGAGAGCGCCCTACGAGCAGTACTTC
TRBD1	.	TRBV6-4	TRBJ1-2	CASSEGTETNYGYTF	TGTGCCAGCAGTGAAGGGACAGAGACAAACTATGGCTACACCTTC